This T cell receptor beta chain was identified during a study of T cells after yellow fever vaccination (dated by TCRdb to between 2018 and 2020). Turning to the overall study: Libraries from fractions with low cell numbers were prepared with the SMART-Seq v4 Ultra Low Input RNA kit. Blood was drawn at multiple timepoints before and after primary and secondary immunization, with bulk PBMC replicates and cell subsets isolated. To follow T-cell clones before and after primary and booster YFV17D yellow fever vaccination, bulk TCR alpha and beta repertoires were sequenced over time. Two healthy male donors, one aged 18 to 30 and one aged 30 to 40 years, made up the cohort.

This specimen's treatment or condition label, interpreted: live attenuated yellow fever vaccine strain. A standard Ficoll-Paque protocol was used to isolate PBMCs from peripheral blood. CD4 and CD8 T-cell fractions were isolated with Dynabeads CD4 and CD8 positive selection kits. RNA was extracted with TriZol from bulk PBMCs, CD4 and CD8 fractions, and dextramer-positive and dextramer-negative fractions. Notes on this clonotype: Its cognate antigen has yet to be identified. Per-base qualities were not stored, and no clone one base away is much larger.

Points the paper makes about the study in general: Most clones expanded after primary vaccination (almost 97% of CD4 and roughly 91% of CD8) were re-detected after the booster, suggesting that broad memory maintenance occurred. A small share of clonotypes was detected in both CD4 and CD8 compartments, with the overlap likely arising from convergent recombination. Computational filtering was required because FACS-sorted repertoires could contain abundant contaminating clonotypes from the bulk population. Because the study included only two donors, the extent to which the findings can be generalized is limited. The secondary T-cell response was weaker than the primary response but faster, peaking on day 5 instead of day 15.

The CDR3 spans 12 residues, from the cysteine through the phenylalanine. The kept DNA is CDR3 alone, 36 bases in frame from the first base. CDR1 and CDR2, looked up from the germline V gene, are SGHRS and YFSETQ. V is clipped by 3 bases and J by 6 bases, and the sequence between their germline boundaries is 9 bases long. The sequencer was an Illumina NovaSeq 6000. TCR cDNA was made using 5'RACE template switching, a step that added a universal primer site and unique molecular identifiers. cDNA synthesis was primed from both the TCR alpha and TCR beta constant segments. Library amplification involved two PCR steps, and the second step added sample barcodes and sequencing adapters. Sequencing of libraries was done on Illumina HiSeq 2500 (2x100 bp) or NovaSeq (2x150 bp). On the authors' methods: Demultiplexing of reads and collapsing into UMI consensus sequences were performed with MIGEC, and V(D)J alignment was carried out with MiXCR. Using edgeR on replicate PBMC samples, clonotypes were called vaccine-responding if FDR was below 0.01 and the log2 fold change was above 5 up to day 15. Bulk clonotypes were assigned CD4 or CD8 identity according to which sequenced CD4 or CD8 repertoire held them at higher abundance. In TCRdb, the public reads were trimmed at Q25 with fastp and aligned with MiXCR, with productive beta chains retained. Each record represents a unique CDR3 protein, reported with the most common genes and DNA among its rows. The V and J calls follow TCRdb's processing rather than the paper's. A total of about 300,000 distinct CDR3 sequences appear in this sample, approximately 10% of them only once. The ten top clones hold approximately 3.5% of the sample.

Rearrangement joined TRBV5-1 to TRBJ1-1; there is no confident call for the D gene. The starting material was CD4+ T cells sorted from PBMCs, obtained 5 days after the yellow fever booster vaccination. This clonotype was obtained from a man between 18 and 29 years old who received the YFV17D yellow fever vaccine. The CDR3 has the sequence CASSSSLAEAFF. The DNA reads TGCGCCAGCAGCTCGAGCCTCGCTGAAGCTTTCTTT.